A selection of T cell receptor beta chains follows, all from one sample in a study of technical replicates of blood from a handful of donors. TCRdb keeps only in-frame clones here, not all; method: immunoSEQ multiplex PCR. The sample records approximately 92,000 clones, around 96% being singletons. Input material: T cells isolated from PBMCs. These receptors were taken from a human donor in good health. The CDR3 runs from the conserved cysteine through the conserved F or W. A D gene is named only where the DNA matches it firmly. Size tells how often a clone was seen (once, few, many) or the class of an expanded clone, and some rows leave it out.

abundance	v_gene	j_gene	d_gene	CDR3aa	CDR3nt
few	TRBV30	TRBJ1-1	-	CAWSVGLSGAFF	TGTGCCTGGAGTGTAGGATTAAGCGGGGCTTTCTTT
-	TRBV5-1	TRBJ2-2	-	CASSLAPGELFF	TGCGCCAGCAGCTTGGCTCCCGGGGAGCTGTTTTTT
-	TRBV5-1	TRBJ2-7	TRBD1	CASSRTGAYYEQYF	TGCGCCAGCAGCCGGACAGGGGCTTACTACGAGCAGTACTTC
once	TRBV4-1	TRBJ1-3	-	CASSQVEGNRARNTIYF	TGCGCCAGCAGCCAAGTGGAAGGGAACAGGGCTCGAAACACCATATATTTT
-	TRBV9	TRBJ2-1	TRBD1	CASSGKTGFEQFF	TGTGCCAGCAGCGGTAAGACAGGGTTTGAGCAGTTCTTC
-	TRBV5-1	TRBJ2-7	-	CASSLGGPAGEQYF	TGCGCCAGCAGCTTGGGAGGCCCGGCCGGAGAGCAGTACTTC
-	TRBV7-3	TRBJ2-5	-	CASSPPGEETQYF	TGTGCCAGCAGCCCCCCGGGGGAAGAGACCCAGTACTTC
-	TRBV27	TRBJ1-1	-	CASKMGGGYTEAFF	TGTGCCAGCAAAATGGGGGGGGGTTACACTGAAGCTTTCTTT
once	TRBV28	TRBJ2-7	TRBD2	CASSPSSGFNYEQYF	TGTGCCAGCAGCCCCTCTAGCGGATTTAACTACGAGCAGTACTTC
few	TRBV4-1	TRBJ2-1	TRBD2	CASSQGAGVYNEQFF	TGCGCCAGCAGCCAAGGAGCGGGAGTTTACAATGAGCAGTTCTTC
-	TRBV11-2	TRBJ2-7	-	CASSFPLRGNYEQYF	TGTGCCAGCAGCTTTCCACTCCGGGGGAACTACGAGCAGTACTTC
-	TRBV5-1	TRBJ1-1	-	CASSLYNWAGTEAFF	TGCGCCAGCAGCTTGTACAACTGGGCGGGCACTGAAGCTTTCTTT
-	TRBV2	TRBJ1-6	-	CASSEVMTGNSPLHF	TGTGCCAGCAGTGAAGTTATGACGGGTAATTCACCCCTCCACTTT
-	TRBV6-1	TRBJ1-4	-	CASSDLGRGYEKLFF	TGTGCCAGCAGTGATCTGGGCAGGGGATATGAAAAACTGTTTTTT
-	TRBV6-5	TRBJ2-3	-	CASSPGLDTDTQYF	TGTGCCAGCAGTCCGGGACTTGACACAGATACGCAGTATTTT
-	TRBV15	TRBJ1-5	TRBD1	CATSRDRTGKAQHF	TGTGCCACCAGCAGAGATCGGACAGGGAAAGCCCAGCATTTT
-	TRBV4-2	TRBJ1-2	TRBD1	CASSVRQGPGYTF	TGTGCCAGCAGCGTTCGACAGGGGCCCGGCTACACCTTC
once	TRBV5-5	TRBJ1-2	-	CASSYRVNYGYTF	TGTGCCAGCAGCTACAGGGTTAACTATGGCTACACCTTC
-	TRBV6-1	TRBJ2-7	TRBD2	CASNLAGTTYEQYF	TGTGCCAGCAACCTAGCGGGAACTACCTACGAGCAGTACTTC
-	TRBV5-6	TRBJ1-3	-	CASSWTTAGGNTIYF	TGTGCCAGCAGCTGGACTACTGCTGGTGGAAACACCATATATTTT
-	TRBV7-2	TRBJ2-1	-	CASSPGSYNEQFF	TGTGCCAGCAGCCCAGGATCGTACAATGAGCAGTTCTTC
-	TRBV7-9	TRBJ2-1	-	CASSAQWSEQFF	TGTGCCAGCAGCGCCCAATGGAGTGAGCAGTTCTTC
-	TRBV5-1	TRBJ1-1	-	CASSLVGLNTEAFF	TGCGCCAGCAGCTTGGTCGGGTTAAACACTGAAGCTTTCTTT
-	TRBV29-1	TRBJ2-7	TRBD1	CSVTRTGDYEQYF	TGCAGCGTAACCCGGACAGGCGATTACGAGCAGTACTTC
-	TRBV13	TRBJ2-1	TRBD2	CASSPRTSGRQSSYNEQFF	TGTGCCAGCAGCCCACGGACTAGCGGGAGGCAAAGCTCCTACAATGAGCAGTTCTTC
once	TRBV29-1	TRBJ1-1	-	CSVGSGWAMNTEAFF	TGCAGCGTTGGCAGCGGTTGGGCTATGAACACTGAAGCTTTCTTT
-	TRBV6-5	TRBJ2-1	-	CASSSRAGLHNEQFF	TGTGCCAGCAGTTCCCGTGCGGGACTCCACAATGAGCAGTTCTTC
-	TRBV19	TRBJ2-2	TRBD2	CASSLSGRSTGELFF	TGTGCCAGTAGTCTTAGCGGGAGGAGCACCGGGGAGCTGTTTTTT
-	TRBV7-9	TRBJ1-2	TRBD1	CASSLEGGGIYGYTF	TGTGCCAGCAGCTTAGAAGGGGGCGGCATCTATGGCTACACCTTC
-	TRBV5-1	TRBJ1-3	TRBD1	CASSLVAPDRGLGNTIYF	TGCGCCAGCAGCTTGGTGGCCCCGGACAGGGGGCTTGGAAACACCATATATTTT
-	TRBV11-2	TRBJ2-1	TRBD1	CASRSTGTDYNEQFF	TGTGCCAGCAGATCCACCGGGACAGACTACAATGAGCAGTTCTTC
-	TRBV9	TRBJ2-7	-	CASSGGGSSYEQYF	TGTGCCAGCAGCGGCGGTGGGAGCTCCTACGAGCAGTACTTC
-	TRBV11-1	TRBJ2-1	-	CASSTRGRNEQFF	TGTGCCAGCAGCACCCGAGGGAGAAATGAGCAGTTCTTC
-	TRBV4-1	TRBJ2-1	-	CASSQDPGGAGYNEQFF	TGCGCCAGCAGCCAAGATCCCGGGGGAGCGGGCTACAATGAGCAGTTCTTC
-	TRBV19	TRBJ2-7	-	CASSIEENYEQYF	TGTGCCAGTAGTATAGAAGAGAACTACGAGCAGTACTTC
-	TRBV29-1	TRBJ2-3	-	CSVRIGHSTDTQYF	TGCAGCGTCCGAATCGGACATTCCACAGATACGCAGTATTTT
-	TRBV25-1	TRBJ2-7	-	CASSSLYEQYF	TGTGCCAGCAGTAGCCTCTACGAGCAGTACTTC
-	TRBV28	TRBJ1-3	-	CASSFPSSSSGNTIYF	TGTGCCAGCAGTTTTCCCTCTTCGAGCTCTGGAAACACCATATATTTT
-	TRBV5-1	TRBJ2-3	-	CASSLFGGVDTQYF	TGCGCCAGCAGCTTGTTCGGCGGGGTGGATACGCAGTATTTT
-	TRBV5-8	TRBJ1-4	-	CASSLALSPSNEKLFF	TGTGCCAGCAGCTTGGCCTTAAGCCCGTCAAATGAAAAACTGTTTTTT
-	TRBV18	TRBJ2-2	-	CASSPENQGFTGELFF	TGTGCCAGCTCACCGGAAAATCAGGGTTTCACCGGGGAGCTGTTTTTT
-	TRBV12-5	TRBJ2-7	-	CASGLGTGDYEQYF	TGTGCTAGTGGCTTGGGGACGGGGGACTACGAGCAGTACTTC
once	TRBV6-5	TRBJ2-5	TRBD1	CASSYSTGEETQYF	TGTGCCAGCAGTTACTCGACAGGGGAAGAGACCCAGTACTTC
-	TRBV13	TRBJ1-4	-	CASSLRQPNEKLFF	TGTGCCAGCAGCCTCAGACAGCCTAATGAAAAACTGTTTTTT
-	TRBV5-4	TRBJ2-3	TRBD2	CASSPWTSGGSTDTQYF	TGTGCCAGCAGCCCCTGGACTAGCGGGGGAAGCACAGATACGCAGTATTTT